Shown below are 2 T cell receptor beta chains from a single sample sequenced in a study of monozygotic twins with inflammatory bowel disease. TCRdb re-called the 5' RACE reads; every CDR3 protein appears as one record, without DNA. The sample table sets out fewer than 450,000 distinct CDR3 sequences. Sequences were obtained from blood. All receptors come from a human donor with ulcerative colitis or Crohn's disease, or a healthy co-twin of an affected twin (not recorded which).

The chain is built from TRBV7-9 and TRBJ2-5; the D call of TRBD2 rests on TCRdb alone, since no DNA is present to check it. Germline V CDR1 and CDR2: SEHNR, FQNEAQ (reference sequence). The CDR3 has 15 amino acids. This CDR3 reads CASSPLGGPQETQYF.

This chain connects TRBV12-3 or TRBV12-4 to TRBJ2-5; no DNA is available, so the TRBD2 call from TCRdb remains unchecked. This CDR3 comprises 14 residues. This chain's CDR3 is CASSHFNSRETQYF.